The clone carrying this T cell receptor (beta chain) has a handful of counts. The antigen is not known. The CDR3 consists of 13 residues. V was trimmed by 2 bases and J by 3 bases, leaving 8 bases between them. CDR1 is MNHNY, CDR2 SVGAGI, per germline (reference sequence). The method was immunoSEQ multiplex PCR; TCRdb's version includes in-frame clones alone and lacks a portion of them. This sample has 100,000 to 120,000 clones; approximately 90% occur once, and the top ten carry approximately 3%. The sample originates from a study of T cell responses to AZD1222 COVID-19 vaccine. General study findings and limits: Spike-specific TCR breadth and depth grew following two AZD1222 doses. Reportedly, nearly half of unique spike TCRs recognized epitopes outside B.1.351/B.1.1.7 mutations.

The sequencing here drew on peripheral blood, taken on day 0 of AZD1222 vaccination. The chain is built from TRBV6-6 and TRBJ2-7; D unclear. The receptor was derived from an adult in good health. CDR3 region: CASSYESLYEQYF. For the CDR3, the DNA is TGTGCCAGCAGTTACGAATCCCTCTACGAGCAGTACTTC.